Detailed here is one T cell receptor beta chain. Its antigen remains unknown. This CDR3 contains 16 residues. Germline CDR1 and CDR2: SGHNT and YYREEE (reference sequence). Between the trimmed V and J ends, which lost 0 bases and 2 bases, there was a span of 15 bases. Naive and memory CD4+ T cell DNA was deep-sequenced without culture. The assay was immunoSEQ multiplex PCR, and TCRdb's table has in-frame clones only and misses some. The sample holds roughly 60,000 clones, about 94% seen once. Before the COVID-19 pandemic, during about 2010-2018, CD4+ T cells were taken from unexposed donors. This record belongs to a study of CD4 T cells in relation to SARS-CoV-2 and coronaviruses. The study, taken as a whole, reports: Compared with monoreactive clones, crossreactive clones showed significantly weaker SARS-CoV-2 expansion. No crossreactivity against non-spike viral proteins was tested here. Pre-pandemic and post-infection samples never came from the same donor.

This sequence originates from a human donor in good health. The sequenced material came from naive CD4+ T cells from PBMCs. The subset is: naive CD4+ T cells isolated by negative enrichment. The rearrangement links TRBV5-4 to TRBJ2-7; D might be TRBD2 (6 bases). The CDR3 is CASSLAGGSLAYEQYF. CDR3 bases: TGTGCCAGCAGCTTGGCTGGGGGGAGCTTGGCCTACGAGCAGTACTTC.